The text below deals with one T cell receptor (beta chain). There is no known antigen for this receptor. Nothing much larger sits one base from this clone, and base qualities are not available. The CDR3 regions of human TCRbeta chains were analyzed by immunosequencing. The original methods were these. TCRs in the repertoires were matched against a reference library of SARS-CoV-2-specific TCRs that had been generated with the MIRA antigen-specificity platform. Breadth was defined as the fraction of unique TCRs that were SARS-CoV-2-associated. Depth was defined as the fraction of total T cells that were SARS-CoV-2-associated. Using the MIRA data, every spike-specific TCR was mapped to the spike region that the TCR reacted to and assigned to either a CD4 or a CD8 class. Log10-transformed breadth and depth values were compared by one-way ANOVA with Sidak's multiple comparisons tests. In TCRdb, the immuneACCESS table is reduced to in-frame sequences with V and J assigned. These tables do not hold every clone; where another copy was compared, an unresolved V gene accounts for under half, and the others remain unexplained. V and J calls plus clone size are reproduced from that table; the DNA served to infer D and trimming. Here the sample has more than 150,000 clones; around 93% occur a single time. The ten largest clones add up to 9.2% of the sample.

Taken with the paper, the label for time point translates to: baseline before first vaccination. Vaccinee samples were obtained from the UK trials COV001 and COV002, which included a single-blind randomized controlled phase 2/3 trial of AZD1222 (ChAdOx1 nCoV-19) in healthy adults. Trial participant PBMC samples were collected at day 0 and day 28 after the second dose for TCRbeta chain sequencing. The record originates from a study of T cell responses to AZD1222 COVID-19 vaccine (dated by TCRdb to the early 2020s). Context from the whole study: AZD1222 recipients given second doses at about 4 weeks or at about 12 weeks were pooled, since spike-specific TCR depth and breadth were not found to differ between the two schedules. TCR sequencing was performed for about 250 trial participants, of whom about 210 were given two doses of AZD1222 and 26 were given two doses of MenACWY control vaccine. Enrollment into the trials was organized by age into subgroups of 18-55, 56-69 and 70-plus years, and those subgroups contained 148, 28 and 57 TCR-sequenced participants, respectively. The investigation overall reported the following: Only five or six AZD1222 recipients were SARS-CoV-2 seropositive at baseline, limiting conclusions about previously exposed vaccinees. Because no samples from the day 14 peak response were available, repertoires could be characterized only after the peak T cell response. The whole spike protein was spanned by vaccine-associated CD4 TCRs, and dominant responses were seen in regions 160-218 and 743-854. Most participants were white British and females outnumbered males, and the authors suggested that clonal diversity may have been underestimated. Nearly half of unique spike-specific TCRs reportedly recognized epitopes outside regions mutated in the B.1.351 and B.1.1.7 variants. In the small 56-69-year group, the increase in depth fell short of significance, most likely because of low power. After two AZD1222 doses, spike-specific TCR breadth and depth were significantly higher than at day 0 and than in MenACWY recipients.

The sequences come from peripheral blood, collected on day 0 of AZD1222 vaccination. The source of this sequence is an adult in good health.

The CDR3: CASSKKAATNEKLFF. The nucleotide sequence is given as TGTGCCAGCAGCAAAAAGGCAGCAACTAATGAAAAACTGTTTTTT. The V and J segments used are TRBV7-6 and TRBJ1-4; no confident D gene assignment can be made. V is reduced by 5 bases and J by 0 bases, leaving a spacing of 10 bases between them. The CDR3 goes from the cysteine to the phenylalanine over 15 residues. This entry keeps only the CDR3 DNA: 45 bases, framed from base 1. CDR1 and CDR2, looked up from the germline V gene, are SGHVS and FNYEAQ.